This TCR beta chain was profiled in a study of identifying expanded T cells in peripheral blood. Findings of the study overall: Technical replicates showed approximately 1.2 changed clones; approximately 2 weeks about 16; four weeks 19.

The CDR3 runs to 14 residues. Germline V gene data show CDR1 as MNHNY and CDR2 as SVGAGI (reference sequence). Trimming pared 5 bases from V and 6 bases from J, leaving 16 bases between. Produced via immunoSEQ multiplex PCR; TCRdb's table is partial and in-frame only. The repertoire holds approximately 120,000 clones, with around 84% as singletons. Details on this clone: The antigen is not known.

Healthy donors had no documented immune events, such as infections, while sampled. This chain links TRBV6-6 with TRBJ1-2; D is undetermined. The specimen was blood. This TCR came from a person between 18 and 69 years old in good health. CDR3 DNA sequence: TGTGCCAGCAGTGACAACCGGGCGGAAGATGGCTACACCTTC. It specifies CASSDNRAEDGYTF.